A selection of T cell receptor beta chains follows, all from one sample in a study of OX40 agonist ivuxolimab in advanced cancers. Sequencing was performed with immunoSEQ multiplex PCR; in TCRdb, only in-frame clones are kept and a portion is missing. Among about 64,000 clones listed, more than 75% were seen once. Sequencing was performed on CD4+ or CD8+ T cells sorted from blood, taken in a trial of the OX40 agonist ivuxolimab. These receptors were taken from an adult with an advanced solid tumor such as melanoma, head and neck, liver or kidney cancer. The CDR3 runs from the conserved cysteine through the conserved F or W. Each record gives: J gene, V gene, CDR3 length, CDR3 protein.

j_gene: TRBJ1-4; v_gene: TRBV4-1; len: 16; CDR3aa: CASSQLAGRANEKLFF
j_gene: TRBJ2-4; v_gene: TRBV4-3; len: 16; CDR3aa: CASSQDTSGGENIQYF
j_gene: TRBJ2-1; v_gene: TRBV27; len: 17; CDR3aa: CASSLRSRASSYNEQFF
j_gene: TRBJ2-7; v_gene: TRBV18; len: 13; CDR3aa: CASSPGLHYEQYF
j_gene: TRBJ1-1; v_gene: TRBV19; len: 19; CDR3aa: CASSILGQGMHLMNTEAFF
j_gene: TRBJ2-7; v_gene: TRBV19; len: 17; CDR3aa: CASSREGPREVSYEQYF
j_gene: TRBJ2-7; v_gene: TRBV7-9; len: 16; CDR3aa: CASSSPLRESGYEQYF
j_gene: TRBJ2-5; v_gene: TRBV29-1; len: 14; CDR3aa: CSVVGGRLPETQYF
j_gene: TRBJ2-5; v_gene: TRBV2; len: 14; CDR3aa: CASSLDRVQETQYF
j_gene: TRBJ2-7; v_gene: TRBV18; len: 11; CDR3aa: CASSSLSEQYF
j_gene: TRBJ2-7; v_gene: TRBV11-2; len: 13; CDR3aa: CASSTPGGYEQYF
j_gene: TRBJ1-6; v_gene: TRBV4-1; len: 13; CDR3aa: CASSHGDNSPLHF